What follows are 32 T cell receptor beta chains derived from one specimen sequenced in a study of post-analysis software for immune sequencing data. Included in the TCR beta cDNA libraries were unique molecular identifiers. A single record per CDR3 protein comes from TCRdb applying MiXCR to the PCR reads. The table lists over 250,000 distinct CDR3 sequences, less than 40% of them singletons. Study findings and constraints: There were five or six TRBV segments more frequent in patients than controls, and TRBV5-6, TRBV5-1 and TRBV20-1 were among them.

Their antigens remain unidentified. The sample was blood. These TCRs come from a girl aged 10-17 years with multiple sclerosis.

This chain joins TRBV12-3 or TRBV12-4 and TRBJ1-1, with D unclear. The CDR3 totals 11 residues. V was trimmed by 3 bases and J by 10 bases, leaving 9 bases between them. Written as DNA, the CDR3 is TGTGCCAGCAGTTTGAAGAGTTCAGCTTTCTTT. Its protein product is CASSLKSSAFF.

Points on this clonotype: A much more abundant neighbour one base away suggests this may be a read error. This chain uses TRBV7-8 with TRBJ2-1, with 9 bases fitting TRBD2. The CDR3 has 15 amino acids. Germline V CDR1 and CDR2: SGHVS, FQNEAQ. DNA of the CDR3: TGTGCCGGCAGCTTAGCGGGAGAGACCTACAATGAGCAGTTCTTC. Its protein is CAGSLAGETYNEQFF.

The rearrangement links TRBV28 to TRBJ2-5, with D unclear. The CDR3 has 13 residues. CDR1 is MDHEN, CDR2 SYDVKM, per germline. Deletions cut 5 bases from V and 3 bases from J, with 10 bases between. This chain's CDR3 is CASSGYNEETQYF. The CDR3 DNA reads TGTGCCAGCAGTGGCTACAACGAAGAGACCCAGTACTTC.

This clonotype was observed many times. V is TRBV29-1 and J is TRBJ2-6; 7 positions agree with TRBD1. The V and J ends lost 6 bases and 3 bases, in that order; junction bases with no gene match: 5. This CDR3 spans 14 amino acids. Per the germline V gene, CDR1 is SQVTM and CDR2 is ANQGSEA. As DNA, the CDR3 is TGCAGCGTACAGGGGTTGGGTGGGGCCAACGTCCTGACTTTC. It yields the protein CSVQGLGGANVLTF.

V usage is TRBV5-1 and J usage is TRBJ2-5, with TRBD2 matching 9 bases. Germline V gives CDR1 SGHRS, CDR2 YFSETQ. CDR3 size: 14 residues. Unmatched junction bases numbered 7, after V lost 5 bases and J lost 5 bases. CDR3 residues: CASSSGGAMETQYF. The CDR3 bases are TGCGCCAGCAGTAGCGGGGGCGCGATGGAGACCCAGTACTTC.

Many counts were recorded for this clonotype. The gene calls are TRBV29-1 and TRBJ2-3; no reliable D call. Between the trimmed V and J ends, which lost 3 bases and 2 bases, there was a span of 12 bases. CDR3 length: 14 amino acids. Germline assignment: CDR1 SQVTM and CDR2 ANQGSEA. This CDR3 reads CSVDLYLHTDTQYF. In DNA form, the CDR3 reads TGCAGCGTTGATTTGTACCTCCACACAGATACGCAGTATTTT.

There are many counts of this clonotype. This chain uses TRBV5-1 with TRBJ2-1, with TRBD2 matching over 9 bases. CDR1 and CDR2 (germline): SGHRS, YFSETQ. Trimming took 7 bases from V and 4 from J; bases not matched to a gene: 9. This CDR3 contains 15 residues. The CDR3, as DNA: TGCGCCAGCCACCCCGGGACTAGCTCTTACAATGAGCAGTTCTTC. It is translated as CASHPGTSSYNEQFF. Variable domain in full (rest from reference TRBV5-1 and TRBJ2-1): KAGVTQTPRYLIKTRGQQVTLSCSPISGHRSVSWYQQTPGQGLQFLFEYFSETQRNKGNFPGRFSGRQFSNSRSEMNVSTLELGDSALYLCASHPGTSSYNEQFFGPGTRLTVL.

The rearrangement joins TRBV20-1 to TRBJ2-5, with 7 bases fitting TRBD1. The tail of the sequence fits TRBJ2-7 better, so the J call may be wrong. Looked up from germline, CDR1 is DFQATT and CDR2 is SNEGSKA (reference sequence). This CDR3 has 15 amino acids. Here the CDR3 reads CSARGNRGSYYEQYF. For the CDR3, the DNA is TGCAGTGCCCGGGGCAACAGGGGAAGTTACTACGAGCAGTACTTC.

The V and J genes are TRBV29-1 and TRBJ2-7, with 8 bases lining up with TRBD2. Unmatched junction bases numbered 3, after V lost 6 bases and J lost 2 bases. The CDR3 is 12 amino acids. Per the germline V gene, CDR1 is SQVTM and CDR2 is ANQGSEA. This CDR3 reads CSVKRGTYEQYF. CDR3 bases: TGCAGCGTAAAGCGGGGGACCTACGAGCAGTACTTC.

There are a few counts of this clonotype. The chain has TRBV5-1 and TRBJ1-4; TRBD1 might be the D (5 bases). V was clipped by 4 bases and J by 6 bases, with 13 bases between them. Germline CDR1 is SGHRS and CDR2 is YFSETQ. This CDR3 has 14 amino acids. CDR3 in DNA: TGCGCCAGCAGCACCGGGACGGGTTATGAAAAACTGTTTTTT. This codes for CASSTGTGYEKLFF.

This clonotype was counted only a few times. Being one base from a much bigger clone, this may be a read error. The gene calls are TRBV12-3 or TRBV12-4 and TRBJ1-5, with TRBD1 as a possible D gene (5 bases). The germline V and J ends were trimmed by 10 bases and 7 bases, with 23 bases remaining between them. The CDR3 is 15 amino acids. The CDR3 protein is CAIRIGSGLGQPQHF. In DNA form, the CDR3 reads TGTGCCATCAGGATAGGTTCGGGGCTGGGACAGCCCCAGCATTTT.

This clonotype was recorded at least ten times. This chain connects TRBV4-1 to TRBJ2-5; possible D gene TRBD1, 5 bases. Germline V gives CDR1 MGHRA, CDR2 YSYEKL. V was cut by 1 base and J by 4 bases, with 13 bases left in between. The CDR3 is made up of 15 amino acids. The CDR3 loop reads CASSQGTSQGETQYF. CDR3 coding DNA: TGCGCCAGCAGCCAAGGGACAAGTCAGGGAGAGACCCAGTACTTC.

This clonotype has a count of ten or more. The rearrangement joins TRBV24-1 to TRBJ2-1; TRBD1 aligns across 7 bases. The CDR3 covers 16 residues. V was pared by 4 bases and J by 0 bases, with 5 bases of the junction left unmatched. Germline CDR1 is KGHDR and CDR2 is SFDVKD. The CDR3: CATSETGLSSYNEQFF. The DNA for the CDR3 is TGTGCCACCAGTGAGACAGGGTTGAGCTCCTACAATGAGCAGTTCTTC.

On this clonotype itself: With a much larger clone just one base away, this may be a read error. This rearrangement joins TRBV24-1 to TRBJ1-5; D uncertain. CDR1 and CDR2 (germline): KGHDR, SFDVKD. The CDR3 loop spans 14 amino acids. The CDR3 here is CATSSHGVNRPQHF. CDR3 nucleotide sequence: TGTGCCACCAGCTCCCACGGGGTCAATCGGCCCCAGCATTTT.

Worth noting for this clonotype: This could be a read error, since a much larger clone is one nucleotide away. This chain links TRBV29-1 with TRBJ1-4; D is uncertain. The CDR3 is 12 residues long. In germline, CDR1 is SQVTM, CDR2 ANQGSEA. V was cut by 4 bases and J by 16 bases, with 19 bases left in between. The CDR3 DNA is TGCAGCGTTGTAGTGGCGTGGGGAATGGCGTTTTTT. It codes for CSVVVAWGMAFF. Full variable domain (missing parts from reference TRBV29-1 and TRBJ1-4): SAVISQKPSRDICQRGTSLTIQCQVDSQVTMMFWYRQQPGQSLTLIATANQGSEATYESGFVIDKFPISRPNLTFSTLTVSNMSPEDSSIYLCSVVVAWGMAFFGSGTQLSVL.

V and J are TRBV20-1 and TRBJ1-2, with TRBD1 identical over 7 bases. The CDR3 consists of 11 residues. Trimming took 2 bases from V and 8 from J; bases not matched to a gene: 2. Germline V gene data show CDR1 as DFQATT and CDR2 as SNEGSKA (reference sequence). The CDR3 region is CSARQGEGYTF. The CDR3, as DNA: TGCAGTGCTAGACAGGGGGAAGGCTACACCTTC.

This clonotype was detected many times. This chain connects TRBV29-1 to TRBJ2-3; the D is unclear. Trimming pared 4 bases from V and 4 bases from J, leaving 12 bases between. This CDR3 is built from 13 residues. The V gene's germline CDR1 is SQVTM and CDR2 ANQGSEA. CDR3 in DNA: TGCAGCGTTGTAGCCCGGCTCTCAGATACGCAGTATTTT. As protein: CSVVARLSDTQYF.

The chain carries TRBV9 and TRBJ2-7; TRBD2 agrees at 9 bases. J was trimmed by 7 bases and V by 4 bases; bases with no gene match: 15. Per the germline V gene, CDR1 is SGDLS and CDR2 is YYNGEE. This CDR3 has 16 amino acids. Written as DNA, the CDR3 is TGTGCCAGCAGCTCAGTTAGCGGGAGCTCCTACAATGAGCAGTACTTC. This gives the protein CASSSVSGSSYNEQYF.

This clonotype showed up just a few times. A much larger clone lies one base from this, so it may be a read error. The CDR3 sequence is CASSHGTIGRAGGNYEQYF. The CDR3 DNA reads TGCGCCAGCAGCCATGGGACAATAGGGCGTGCAGGAGGAAACTACGAGCAGTACTTC. The chain uses TRBV4-1 and TRBJ2-7; tentative D call: TRBD1 (6 bases). V lost 3 bases to trimming and J lost 3 bases, with 27 bases between them. The germline gives CDR1 MGHRA, CDR2 YSYEKL. The CDR3 extends over 19 amino acids.

The chain couples TRBV20-1 to TRBJ2-5, with 8 nucleotides matching TRBD1. The end of the DNA aligns better with TRBJ2-7, so the J call may be wrong. CDR1 is DFQATT and CDR2 is SNEGSKA in the germline V gene (reference sequence). This CDR3 comprises 15 residues. CDR3 sequence: CSANALGQAGSEQYF. DNA of the CDR3: TGCAGTGCTAACGCCTTGGGACAGGCTGGTTCCGAGCAGTACTTC.

The chain is built from TRBV7-9 and TRBJ2-5; D is ambiguous. The DNA end is more similar to TRBJ2-1, so the J call may be wrong. The CDR3 has 13 amino acids. Germline CDR1 reads SEHNR; CDR2 reads FQNEAQ (reference sequence). The chain's CDR3 is CASSLGYQETQFF. The DNA for the CDR3 is TGTGCCAGCAGCTTGGGGTACCAAGAGACCCAGTTCTTC.

This clonotype was seen ten or more times. The chain couples TRBV24-1 to TRBJ2-1; 11 bases match TRBD2. Trimming at V came to 4 bases and at J to 8 bases, leaving 9 bases not matched to a gene. The CDR3 contains 16 residues. Germline CDR1 KGHDR, CDR2 SFDVKD. The CDR3 region has the DNA TGTGCCACCAGTGACCCTACTAGCGGGAGATCGGATGAGCAGTTCTTC. It translates to CATSDPTSGRSDEQFF.

The sample holds many counts of this clonotype. J is TRBJ2-5 and V is TRBV7-2; 9 bases line up with TRBD2. The J segment lost 5 bases and the V segment lost 4 bases, leaving 11 bases of the junction unmatched. The CDR3 is 16 residues long. Germline lookup yields CDR1 SGHTA and CDR2 FQGNSA. The CDR3 here is CASSSLYKREAETQYF. The CDR3 bases are TGTGCCAGCAGCTCCTTATATAAGCGGGAGGCCGAGACCCAGTACTTC.

In this sample, this clonotype turned up many times. J is TRBJ2-3 and V is TRBV6-6; D possibly uses TRBD1 or TRBD2 (5 bases each). This CDR3 has 14 amino acids. V shed 7 bases and J shed 1 base, with 12 bases lying between them. The germline V gene encodes CDR1 MNHNY and CDR2 SVGAGI (reference sequence). The CDR3 DNA follows: TGTGCCAGCACCGAGCTGGGGGGCACAGATACGCAGTATTTT. Residues: CASTELGGTDTQYF.

This clonotype came up once. The genes are TRBV6-1 and TRBJ1-2; TRBD1 aligns across 9 bases. CDR1 MNHNS and CDR2 SASEGT come from the germline V gene. Trimming took 1 base from V and 8 from J; bases not matched to a gene: 5. This CDR3 spans 14 amino acids. The CDR3 DNA reads TGTGCCAGCAGTGAAGGGGACAGGGACCTCGGCTACACCTTC. Translated: CASSEGDRDLGYTF.

The V and J genes are TRBV6-1 and TRBJ2-7, with 7 nucleotides matching TRBD1. CDR1 is MNHNS, CDR2 SASEGT, per germline. After removal of 4 bases from V and 3 bases from J, the junction contained 6 bases not matched to a gene. The CDR3 covers 14 residues. The CDR3 DNA is TGTGCCAGCAGTGGCCGGGACAGCGACTACGAGCAGTACTTC. This codes for CASSGRDSDYEQYF.

The chain carries TRBV3-1 and TRBJ1-1, with unresolved D. This CDR3 is 13 amino acids long. The V gene's germline CDR1 is LGHDT and CDR2 YNNKEL (reference sequence). Deletions cut 5 bases from V and 5 bases from J, with 12 bases between. The CDR3 coding sequence is TGTGCCAGCAGCGATGACATCGCAACTGAAGCTTTCTTT. As protein: CASSDDIATEAFF.

V and J are TRBV28 and TRBJ2-7; possibly TRBD2 for D (6 bases). Germline assignment: CDR1 MDHEN and CDR2 SYDVKM. The CDR3 runs 13 residues. Trimming cost V 7 bases and J 6 bases, with 16 bases left between them. The CDR3 is CASTRTGVTEQYF. CDR3 bases: TGTGCCAGCACGCGTACGGGGGTAACCGAGCAGTACTTC. Full variable domain (rest looked up from reference TRBV28 and TRBJ2-7): DVKVTQSSRYLVKRTGEKVFLECVQDMDHENMFWYRQDPGLGLRLIYFSYDVKMKEKGDIPEGYSVSREKKERFSLILESASTNQTSMYLCASTRTGVTEQYFGPGTRLTVT.

This clonotype was seen more than once but under ten times. The chain links TRBV9 to TRBJ1-1; D is ambiguous. V lost 6 bases to trimming and J lost 5 bases, with 8 bases between them. The CDR3 consists of 11 residues. Germline-derived CDR1 and CDR2 are SGDLS and YYNGEE. For the CDR3, the DNA is TGTGCCAGCACCAGGCGAACTGAAGCTTTCTTT. Amino acids: CASTRRTEAFF.

The chain recombines TRBV20-1 with TRBJ2-1, with TRBD1 identical over 12 bases. Germline loops: CDR1 DFQATT, CDR2 SNEGSKA (reference sequence). The CDR3 is 15 amino acids. Unmatched junction bases numbered 6, after V lost 2 bases and J lost 7 bases. In DNA form, the CDR3 reads TGCAGTGCTAGACGGGACAGGGGGCGAGGAAATGAGCAGTTCTTC. Translating it yields CSARRDRGRGNEQFF.

The chain uses TRBV30 and TRBJ2-1; no clear D gene. The V end was cut by 0 bases, the J end by 8 bases, with 17 bases between. The length of the CDR3 is 15 residues. CDR1 and CDR2 (germline): GTSNPN, SVGIG (reference sequence). CDR3 sequence: CAWSVTSRQADEQFF. The CDR3 nucleotides are TGTGCCTGGAGTGTTACTTCGCGTCAGGCCGATGAGCAGTTCTTC.

This clonotype has only one observation. It may be a read error: a sequence one base away is much more abundant. The rearrangement links TRBV2 to TRBJ2-5; D not resolved. With the DNA end fitting TRBJ2-7 better, the J assignment may be wrong. CDR3 length: 11 amino acids. CDR1 SNHLY and CDR2 FYNNEI come from the germline V gene. CDR3: CASPDRSEQYF. CDR3 DNA sequence: TGTGCCAGCCCGGACCGATCCGAGCAGTACTTC.